This entry lists 20 T cell receptor beta chains sequenced from one sample in a study of T cells in Graves' hyperthyroidism and ophthalmopathy. Amplified TCR beta CDR3 regions derived from RNA transcripts. During a first-round RT-PCR of the TCR CDR3, the HTBI primer set was used. TCRdb independently ran MiXCR on the multiplex PCR reads; one entry per CDR3 protein. The data hold 540,000 or so distinct CDR3 sequences, with around 45% observed a single time. The sequencing input was peripheral blood or thyroid tissue (not recorded which). The receptors stem from an adult woman with Graves' disease, either hyperthyroidism or ophthalmopathy (not recorded which).

The V and J genes are TRBV7-3 and TRBJ2-2; D is perhaps TRBD1 or TRBD2 (5 bases each). Germline V gene data show CDR1 as SGHTA and CDR2 as FQGTGA. Trimming took 6 bases from V and 5 from J, leaving 31 bases between them. The CDR3 contains 20 residues. The CDR3: CASRPGTANTGVPGTGELFF. The CDR3 DNA follows: TGTGCCAGCAGGCCCGGGACGGCGAACACCGGGGTACCGGGTACCGGGGAGCTGTTTTTT.

This clonotype was observed at least ten times. This chain links TRBV5-1 with TRBJ1-2; 8 nucleotides line up with TRBD1. With 0 bases clipped from V and 5 bases from J, the junction kept 6 bases outside the gene matches. Per germline, CDR1 SGHRS and CDR2 YFSETQ. The CDR3 is 15 residues long. As DNA, the CDR3 is TGCGCCAGCAGCTTGGGACAGGGGTTCTCATATGGCTACACCTTC. Protein: CASSLGQGFSYGYTF.

The chain carries TRBV7-9 and TRBJ1-6; D is unresolved. CDR3 size: 16 residues. V shed 5 bases and J shed 1 base, with 12 bases lying between them. Germline CDR1 reads SEHNR; CDR2 reads FQNEAQ (reference sequence). The CDR3 protein is CASSPPASSYNSPLHF. The CDR3 DNA sequence: TGTGCCAGCAGCCCACCTGCCTCGTCCTATAATTCACCCCTCCACTTT.

The V and J genes are TRBV19 and TRBJ1-2; D ambiguous. Between the trimmed V and J ends, which lost 6 bases and 2 bases, there was a span of 13 bases. The CDR3 is made up of 14 amino acids. The germline V gene encodes CDR1 LNHDA and CDR2 SQIVND (reference sequence). CDR3 DNA sequence: TGTGCCAGTAGAAAGGGCAGCAAGAACTATGGCTACACCTTC. It codes for CASRKGSKNYGYTF.

This clonotype was seen many times. The gene calls are TRBV4-1 and TRBJ1-5; D might be TRBD1 (5 bases). V was pared by 5 bases and J by 2 bases, with 13 bases between. CDR3 length: 15 residues. CDR1 and CDR2 (germline): MGHRA, YSYEKL. CDR3 sequence reads: CASSDRQGGNQPQHF. CDR3 DNA sequence: TGCGCCAGCAGCGATCGGCAGGGCGGCAATCAGCCCCAGCATTTT.

This clonotype was detected only a few times. This chain links TRBV7-9 with TRBJ2-1; TRBD1 matches at 7 bases. CDR1 is SEHNR, CDR2 FQNEAQ, per germline (reference sequence). The CDR3 has 13 amino acids. Unmatched junction bases numbered 3, after V lost 4 bases and J lost 6 bases. For the CDR3, the DNA is TGTGCCAGCAGCTACGACAGGGTCAATGAGCAGTTCTTC. As protein: CASSYDRVNEQFF.

The gene calls are TRBV10-1 and TRBJ2-7, with 7 nucleotides matching TRBD2. Germline V gene data show CDR1 as WNHNN and CDR2 as SYGVQD (reference sequence). This CDR3 has 13 amino acids. V gave up 4 bases and J gave up 5 bases; unmatched junction bases: 5. The CDR3 spells CASSVGGSNEQYF. In DNA form, the CDR3 reads TGCGCCAGCAGTGTCGGGGGGTCCAACGAGCAGTACTTC.

V usage is TRBV9 and J usage is TRBJ1-1; no firm D call. V was shortened by 2 bases and J by 1 base, with 6 bases between the two germline ends. The CDR3 runs 13 residues. Germline-derived CDR1 and CDR2 are SGDLS and YYNGEE. The CDR3 DNA follows: TGTGCCAGCAGCGTGTGGCAGAACACTGAAGCTTTCTTT. This sequence encodes CASSVWQNTEAFF.

Turning to this clonotype: At one end, the junction sequence differs from germline, possibly due to a read error. The J gene is TRBJ2-5, the V gene TRBV7-8; D may correspond to TRBD1 or TRBD2 (6 bases each). Germline CDR1 reads SGHVS; CDR2 reads FQNEAQ. This CDR3 is 15 amino acids long. This CDR3 reads CASSPSLGGAETQYF. The CDR3 region has the DNA TGCGCCAGCAGCCCCAGTTTGGGGGGCGCGGAGACCCAGTACTTC. The full variable domain, in which reference TRBV7-8 and TRBJ2-5 provide the parts outside the CDR3, is GAGVSQSPRYKVAKRGQDVALRCDPISGHVSLFWYQQALGQGPEFLTYFQNEAQLDKSGLPSDRFFAERPEGSVSTLKIQRTQQEDSAVYLCASSPSLGGAETQYFGPGTRLLVL.

This chain links TRBV10-3 with TRBJ1-4, with TRBD1 identical over 9 bases. The germline V gene has CDR1 ENHRY and CDR2 SYGVKD. Trimming removed 4 bases from V and 8 bases from J; junction bases left unmatched: 20. CDR3 length: 19 amino acids. The CDR3 sequence: CAISGIHTDRGLLGEKLFF. Written as DNA, the CDR3 is TGTGCCATCAGTGGGATACACACGGACAGGGGACTCTTAGGGGAAAAACTGTTTTTT.

This clonotype occurred many times. The chain has TRBV20-1 and TRBJ1-1, with TRBD1 matching 7 bases. Germline CDR1 is DFQATT and CDR2 is SNEGSKA (reference sequence). The CDR3 extends over 13 amino acids. Germline trimming cut 5 bases from V and 1 base from J; bases unmatched to any gene: 4. CDR3 region: CSAQDRWNTEAFF. Here the CDR3 DNA reads TGCAGTGCTCAGGACAGGTGGAACACTGAAGCTTTCTTT.

The chain carries TRBV7-6 and TRBJ2-3; D gene unclear. The CDR3 extends over 14 amino acids. Per the germline V gene, CDR1 is SGHVS and CDR2 is FNYEAQ. The V end was cut by 1 base, the J end by 4 bases, with 9 bases between. CDR3 nucleotides: TGTGCCAGCAGCTTAGTCACCACGGCAGATACGCAGTATTTT. This codes for CASSLVTTADTQYF.

The chain combines TRBV7-2 with TRBJ1-1; D is possibly TRBD1 (5 bases). Per the germline V gene, CDR1 is SGHTA and CDR2 is FQGNSA. This CDR3 region has 13 residues. Trimming cost V 5 bases and J 5 bases, with 12 bases left between them. The DNA of the CDR3 is TGTGCCAGCAGCCCGTCATGGGGGACTGAAGCTTTCTTT. Translating gives CASSPSWGTEAFF.

As to this clonotype: At one boundary the junction diverges from the germline segment, which might be a read error. The chain uses TRBV2 and TRBJ2-6, with 8 bases that match TRBD1. Per the germline V gene, CDR1 is SNHLY and CDR2 is FYNNEI. This CDR3 contains 17 residues. DNA for the CDR3: TGCGCCAGCAGCATCGACAGGGGCAACTCTGGGGCCAACGTCCTGACTTTC. It yields the protein CASSIDRGNSGANVLTF.

This clonotype was counted many times. The gene calls are TRBV7-9 and TRBJ2-7; the match to TRBD1 covers 8 bases. V dropped 5 bases and J dropped 2; count of bases not matched to a gene: 5. CDR1 is SEHNR and CDR2 is FQNEAQ in the germline V gene (reference sequence). The CDR3 is 14 residues long. The CDR3 spells CASSVQGAPYEQYF. The CDR3 DNA sequence: TGTGCCAGCAGCGTCCAGGGGGCCCCCTACGAGCAGTACTTC.

This clonotype occurred many times. The rearrangement joins TRBV10-3 to TRBJ1-2; TRBD1 agrees at 8 bases. The CDR3 sequence is 15 residues long. Germline V gives CDR1 ENHRY, CDR2 SYGVKD. The trim removed 2 bases at V and 5 bases at J, leaving 7 bases unmatched. The CDR3 loop reads CAISEHDRGNYGYTF. The CDR3 coding sequence is TGTGCCATCAGTGAGCACGACAGGGGAAATTATGGCTACACCTTC.

This clonotype was detected once. The chain has TRBV12-5 and TRBJ2-6; perhaps TRBD2 as D (5 bases). This CDR3 comprises 15 residues. The germline V gene encodes CDR1 LGHNT and CDR2 FRNRAP. Trimming stripped 1 base from V and 4 bases from J, with 8 bases between. CDR3 protein: CASGLARGGANVLTF. The CDR3 DNA sequence: TGTGCTAGTGGTTTGGCCCGAGGGGGGGCCAACGTCCTGACTTTC.

This clonotype occurred a few times. The chain recombines TRBV25-1 with TRBJ1-5, with 8 bases that match TRBD1. The CDR3 sequence is 17 residues long. Germline CDR1 MGHDK, CDR2 SYGVNS. The CDR3 sequence is CARDSPDRADGNQPQHF. CDR3 sequence (DNA): TGTGCTAGAGATTCCCCGGACAGGGCGGATGGCAATCAGCCCCAGCATTTT. Looking up the rest from reference TRBV25-1 and TRBJ1-5 gives the full variable domain: EADIYQTPRYLVIGTGKKITLECSQTMGHDKMYWYQQDPGMELHLIHYSYGVNSTEKGDLSSESTVSRIRTEHFPLTLESARPSHTSQYLCARDSPDRADGNQPQHFGDGTRLSIL.

The chain employs TRBV7-6 and TRBJ1-2, with unresolved D. Deletions cut 1 base from V and 6 bases from J, with 6 bases between. The CDR3 contains 12 residues. CDR1 SGHVS and CDR2 FNYEAQ come from the germline V gene. The DNA for the CDR3 is TGTGCCAGCAGCTTAGTACTTAATGGCTACACCTTC. It encodes CASSLVLNGYTF.

CDR3 in amino acids: CASSQPTSGRAYNEQFF. The CDR3 region has the DNA TGCGCCAGCAGCCAGCCCACTAGCGGGAGAGCCTACAATGAGCAGTTCTTC. The V call is TRBV4-1, the J call TRBJ2-5; the match to TRBD2 covers 11 bases. The J call may be mistaken, given a closer DNA end match to TRBJ2-1. The CDR3 consists of 17 residues. CDR1 is MGHRA, CDR2 YSYEKL, per germline.